Sequencing of this TCR beta chain was carried out in a study of regulatory T cells in long-lasting Graves disease. Notes on the study in general: Limited samples may have lowered accuracy.

This clonotype was seen at least ten times. Its target is unknown. Time point given: newly diagnosed GD, antithyroid drugs for less than 3 months. Isolated PBMC RNA provided the starting material for the TCR library. Trimming cost V 3 bases and J 1 base; bases outside gene matches: 9. Germline values: CDR1 MGHRA, CDR2 YSYEKL. This CDR3 has 17 residues. Assembly of TCR beta libraries relied on iRepertoire HTBI primers together with Arm-PCR of CDR3 regions. TCRdb re-called the multiplex PCR reads with MiXCR, one entry per CDR3 protein. The table records 350,000 to 450,000 distinct CDR3 sequences, roughly 15% of them present only once. The same data also contributed to another study, on T cells in Graves' hyperthyroidism and ophthalmopathy.

The specimen comprised peripheral blood mononuclear cells (PBMCs), sampled at new diagnosis, from a patient treated with antithyroid drugs. The clonotype comes from a woman aged 40 to 49 with Graves disease. This chain links TRBV4-1 with TRBJ2-3; 8 bases are shared with TRBD2. The CDR3 protein is CASSQNRGGTGTDTQYF. CDR3 bases: TGCGCCAGCAGCCAGAATCGGGGGGGTACGGGCACAGATACGCAGTATTTT.